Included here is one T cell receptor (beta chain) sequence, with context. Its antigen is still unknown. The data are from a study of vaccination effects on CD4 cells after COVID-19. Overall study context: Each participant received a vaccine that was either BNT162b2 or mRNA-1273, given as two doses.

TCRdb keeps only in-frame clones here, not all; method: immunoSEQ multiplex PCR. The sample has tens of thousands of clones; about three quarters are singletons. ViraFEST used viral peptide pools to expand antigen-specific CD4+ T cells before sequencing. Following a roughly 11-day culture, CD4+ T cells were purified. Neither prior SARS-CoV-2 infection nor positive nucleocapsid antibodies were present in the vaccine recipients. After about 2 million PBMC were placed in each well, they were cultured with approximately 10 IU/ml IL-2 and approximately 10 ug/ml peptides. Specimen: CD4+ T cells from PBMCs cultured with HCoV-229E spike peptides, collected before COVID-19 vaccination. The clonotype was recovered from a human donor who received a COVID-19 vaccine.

The CDR3 nucleotides read TGTGCCAGCAGCCCCTACGGCACCGGGGAGCTGTTTTTT. Its protein product is CASSPYGTGELFF. This chain links TRBV7-6 with TRBJ2-2; the D is unclear. V lost 5 bases to trimming and J lost 4 bases, with 8 bases between them. The CDR3 is 13 residues long. Germline V gene lookup returns CDR1 SGHVS and CDR2 FNYEAQ.